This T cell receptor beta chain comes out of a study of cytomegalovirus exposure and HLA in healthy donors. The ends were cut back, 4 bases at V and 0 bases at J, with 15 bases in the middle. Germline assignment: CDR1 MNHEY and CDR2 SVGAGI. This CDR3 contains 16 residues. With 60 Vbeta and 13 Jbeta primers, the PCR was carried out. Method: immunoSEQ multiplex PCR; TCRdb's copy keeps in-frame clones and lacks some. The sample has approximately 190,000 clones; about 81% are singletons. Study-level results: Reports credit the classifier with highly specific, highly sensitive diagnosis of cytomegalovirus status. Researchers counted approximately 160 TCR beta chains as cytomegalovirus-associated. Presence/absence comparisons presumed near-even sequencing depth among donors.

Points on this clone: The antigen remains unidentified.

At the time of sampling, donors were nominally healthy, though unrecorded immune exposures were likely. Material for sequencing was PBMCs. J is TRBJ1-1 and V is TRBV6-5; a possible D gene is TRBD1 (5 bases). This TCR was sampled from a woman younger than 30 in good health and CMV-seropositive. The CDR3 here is CASSSTDSYMNTEAFF. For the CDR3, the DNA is TGTGCCAGCAGTTCGACAGACTCTTACATGAACACTGAAGCTTTCTTT.